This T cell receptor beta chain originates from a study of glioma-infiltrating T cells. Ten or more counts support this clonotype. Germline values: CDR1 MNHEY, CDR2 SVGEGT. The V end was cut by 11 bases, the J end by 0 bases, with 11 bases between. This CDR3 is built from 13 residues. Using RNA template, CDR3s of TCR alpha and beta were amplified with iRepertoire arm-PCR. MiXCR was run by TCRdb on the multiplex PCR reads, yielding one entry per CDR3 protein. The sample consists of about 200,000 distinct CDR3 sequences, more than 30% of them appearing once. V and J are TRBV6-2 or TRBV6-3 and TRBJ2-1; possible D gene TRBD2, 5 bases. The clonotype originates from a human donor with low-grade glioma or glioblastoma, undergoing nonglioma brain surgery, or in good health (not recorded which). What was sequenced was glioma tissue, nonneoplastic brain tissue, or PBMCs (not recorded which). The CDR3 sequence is CAGGRSSYNEQFF. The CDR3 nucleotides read TGTGCCGGAGGACGGAGCTCCTACAATGAGCAGTTCTTC.